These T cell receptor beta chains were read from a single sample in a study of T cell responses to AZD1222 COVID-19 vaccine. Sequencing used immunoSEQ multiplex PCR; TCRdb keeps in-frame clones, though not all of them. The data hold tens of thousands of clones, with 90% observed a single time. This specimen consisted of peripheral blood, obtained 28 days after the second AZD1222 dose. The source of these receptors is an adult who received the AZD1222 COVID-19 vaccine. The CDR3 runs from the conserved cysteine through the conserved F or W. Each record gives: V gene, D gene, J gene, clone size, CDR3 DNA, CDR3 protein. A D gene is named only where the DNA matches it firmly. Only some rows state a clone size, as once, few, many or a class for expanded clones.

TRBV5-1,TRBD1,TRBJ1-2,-,TGCGCCAGCAGCTTGGAGGGGGCGTACTATGGCTACACCTTC,CASSLEGAYYGYTF
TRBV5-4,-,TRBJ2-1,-,TGTGCCAGCAGCCCCGATAGCGGAAGAAACAATGAGCAGTTCTTC,CASSPDSGRNNEQFF
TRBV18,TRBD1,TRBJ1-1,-,TGTGCCAGCTCACCAATCCCAGGGGGCCGCAACACTGAAGCTTTCTTT,CASSPIPGGRNTEAFF
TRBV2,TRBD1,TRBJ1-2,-,TGTGCCAGCAGGACCACAGGGGCAAGGGGCTACACCTTC,CASRTTGARGYTF
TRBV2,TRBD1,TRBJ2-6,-,TGTGCCAGCAGTGAAGACAGGGGCTCTGGGGCCAACGTCCTGACTTTC,CASSEDRGSGANVLTF
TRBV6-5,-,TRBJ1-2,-,TGTGCCAGCAGTCCCTCTAAGGGGAGCTATGGCTACACCTTC,CASSPSKGSYGYTF
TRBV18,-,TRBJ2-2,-,TGTGCCAGCTCACTGGAACAGGTATCCACCGGGGAGCTGTTTTTT,CASSLEQVSTGELFF
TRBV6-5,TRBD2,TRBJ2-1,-,TGTGCCAGCAGGTCGGGGGGGCCAACGGAGCAGTTCTTC,CASRSGGPTEQFF
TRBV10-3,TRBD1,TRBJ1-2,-,TGTGCCATCAGTGATTCTCCCGGGACAGCTGGAGATGGCTACACCTTC,CAISDSPGTAGDGYTF
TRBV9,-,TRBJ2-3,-,TGTGCCAGCAGCGTGAGGATGGGGGCAGATACGCAGTATTTT,CASSVRMGADTQYF
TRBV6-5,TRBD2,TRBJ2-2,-,TGTGCCAGCAGTTCGCCTAGCGGGGGGAACACCGGGGAGCTGTTTTTT,CASSSPSGGNTGELFF
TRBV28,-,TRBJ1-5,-,TGTGCCAGCAGTCCCACACAGGGACGGAATCAGCCCCAGCATTTT,CASSPTQGRNQPQHF
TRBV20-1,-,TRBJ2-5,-,TGCAGTGCTAGAACAGAGACCCAGTACTTC,CSARTETQYF
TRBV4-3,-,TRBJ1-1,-,TGCGCCAGCAGCCAAGATCTGGCAGGCTTGAACACTGAAGCTTTCTTT,CASSQDLAGLNTEAFF
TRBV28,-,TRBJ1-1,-,TGTGCCAGCCCACCCTCTGGCAGGGCGAACACTGAAGCTTTCTTT,CASPPSGRANTEAFF
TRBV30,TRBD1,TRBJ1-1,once,TGTGCCTGGAGTGTTTTTGGCTGGGGGACAGGGGCCCCTGGGGGCACTGAAGCTTTCTTT,CAWSVFGWGTGAPGGTEAFF
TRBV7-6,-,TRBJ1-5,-,TGTGCCAGCAGCTTAGAAGGGGTGCGGGGCCAGCCCCAGCATTTT,CASSLEGVRGQPQHF
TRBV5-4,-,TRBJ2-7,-,TGTGCCAGCAGGCCCCTCGGGGAACCTCTGTACTTC,CASRPLGEPLYF
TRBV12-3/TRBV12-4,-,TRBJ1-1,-,TGTGCCAGCAGTTTCTCCCGAGAGGCTTTCTTT,CASSFSREAFF
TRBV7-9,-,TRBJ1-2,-,TGTGCCAGCAGCTTAGATTGGGGCTATGGCTACACCTTC,CASSLDWGYGYTF
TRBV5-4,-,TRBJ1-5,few,TGTGCCAGCAGCAAACAGGGCGAGGGGCTTCAGCCCCAGCATTTT,CASSKQGEGLQPQHF
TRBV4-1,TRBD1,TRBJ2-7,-,TGCGCCAGCAGCCAAGAGGGGACAGTCTACGAGCAGTACTTC,CASSQEGTVYEQYF
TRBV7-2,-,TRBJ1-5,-,TGTGCCAGCAGCTTCGGCAGCAATCAGCCCCAGCATTTT,CASSFGSNQPQHF
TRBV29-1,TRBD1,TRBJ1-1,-,TGCAGCGGCGGCCGGGACAGCTTCCCCGCTGAAGCTTTCTTT,CSGGRDSFPAEAFF
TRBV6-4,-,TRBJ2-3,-,TGTGCCAGCAGTGACGGGGAGCAGGATACGCAGTATTTT,CASSDGEQDTQYF
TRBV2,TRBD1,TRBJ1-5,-,TGTGCCAGCCGACAGGGGGCTGATCAGCCCCAGCATTTT,CASRQGADQPQHF
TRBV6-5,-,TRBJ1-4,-,TGTGCCAGCAGTTACTCGCCGACACCCACTAATGAAAAACTGTTTTTT,CASSYSPTPTNEKLFF
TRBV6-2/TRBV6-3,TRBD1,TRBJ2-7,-,TGTGCCAGCAGTTCTGGGGACAGGGACTCCTACGAGCAGTACTTC,CASSSGDRDSYEQYF
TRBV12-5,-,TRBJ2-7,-,TGTGCTAGTGGACCCTCCGTGGGGGAGCAGTACTTC,CASGPSVGEQYF
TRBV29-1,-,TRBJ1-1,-,TGCAGCGTTGAAGGACAGCGATACACTGAAGCTTTCTTT,CSVEGQRYTEAFF
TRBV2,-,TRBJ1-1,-,TGTGCCACCGATAGCTCGACCAGATTAACAGAAGCGGGTTTCTTT,CATDSSTRLTEAGFF
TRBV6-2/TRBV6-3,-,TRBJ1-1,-,TGTGCCAGCAGTTATAGAGTCCGGGCGACTGAAGCTTTCTTT,CASSYRVRATEAFF
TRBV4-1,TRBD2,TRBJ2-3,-,TGCGCCAGCAGCCAAGCGGCAACTAGCGGAAACACAGATACGCAGTATTTT,CASSQAATSGNTDTQYF
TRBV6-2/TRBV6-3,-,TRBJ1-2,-,TGTGCCAGCAGTTTGGGGCAGACCTATGGCTACACCTTC,CASSLGQTYGYTF
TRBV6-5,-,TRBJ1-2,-,TGTGCCAGCAGTTACGGGGAGGTCCCTAACTATGGCTACACCTTC,CASSYGEVPNYGYTF
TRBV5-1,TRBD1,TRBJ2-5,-,TGCGCCAGCAGCTGGACAGGTCAAGAGACCCAGTACTTC,CASSWTGQETQYF
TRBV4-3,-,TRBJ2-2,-,TGCGCCAGCAGCCAATATGGCGGGAACACCGGGGAGCTGTTTTTT,CASSQYGGNTGELFF
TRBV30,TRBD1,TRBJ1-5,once,TGTGCCTGGAGTGTAAGACAGGGGGCGGTTAGAAGGCCTCAGCCCCAGCATTTT,CAWSVRQGAVRRPQPQHF
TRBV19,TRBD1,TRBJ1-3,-,TGTGCCAGTAGGCAAGCCGGGACAGGGCCTGGAAACACCATATATTTT,CASRQAGTGPGNTIYF
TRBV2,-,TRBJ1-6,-,TGTGCCAGCCGGGCCTCTCGGGGGAATTCACCCCTCCACTTT,CASRASRGNSPLHF
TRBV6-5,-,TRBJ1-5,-,TGTGCCAGCAGTTACGGTCCGGGGCTGAGCAATCAGCCCCAGCATTTT,CASSYGPGLSNQPQHF
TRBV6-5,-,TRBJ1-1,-,TGTGCCTCCCGGAGGGGGGAAGGAGGCACTGAAGCTTTCTTT,CASRRGEGGTEAFF
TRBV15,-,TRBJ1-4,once,TGTGCCACCAGCAGGGGACCACCTAAACTGTTTTTT,CATSRGPPKLFF
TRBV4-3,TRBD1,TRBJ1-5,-,TGCGCCAGCAGCCAAAGACAGGGGGTCGATCAGCCCCAGCATTTT,CASSQRQGVDQPQHF
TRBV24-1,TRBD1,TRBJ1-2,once,TGTGCCACCAGTGACCCTAGGACAGGCGGGATTTATGGCTACACCTTC,CATSDPRTGGIYGYTF
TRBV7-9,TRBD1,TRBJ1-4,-,TGTGCCAGCAGCCTTGGACAGGGCTGGGAAAAACTGTTTTTT,CASSLGQGWEKLFF
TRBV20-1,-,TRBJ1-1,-,TGCAGTGCTAGAAAGGAAGCTTTCTTT,CSARKEAFF
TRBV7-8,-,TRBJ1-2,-,TGTGCCAGCAGCGTAGGTCTAGCGGGGGGGGCTGTTGGCTACACCTTC,CASSVGLAGGAVGYTF